The 19 T cell receptor beta chains presented below share a single source sample, sequenced in a study of T cell responses to AZD1222 COVID-19 vaccine. Assay: immunoSEQ multiplex PCR; the TCRdb copy retains only in-frame clones and omits some. Of 120,000 or so clones listed, more than 75% are singletons. The sequenced sample was peripheral blood, obtained on day 0 of AZD1222 vaccination. The receptors stem from an adult in good health.

J is TRBJ2-1 and V is TRBV27; 10 bases map to TRBD1. With 6 bases clipped from V and 3 bases from J, the junction kept 2 bases outside the gene matches. Germline loops: CDR1 MNHEY, CDR2 SMNVEV (reference sequence). The CDR3 sequence is 14 residues long. The CDR3 nucleotides read TGTGCCAGCAGAGGGACAGGGGTCTACAATGAGCAGTTCTTC. It translates to CASRGTGVYNEQFF.

The chain carries TRBV5-1 and TRBJ1-1; D call uncertain. This CDR3 is built from 14 residues. The germline V gene has CDR1 SGHRS and CDR2 YFSETQ. Trimming removed 0 bases from V and 3 bases from J, with 9 bases in between. CDR3 amino acids: CASSLVGEYTEAFF. The CDR3 DNA reads as TGCGCCAGCAGCTTGGTGGGTGAGTACACTGAAGCTTTCTTT.

The chain links TRBV12-3 or TRBV12-4 to TRBJ2-7, with D uncertain. The CDR3 sequence is 11 residues long. The V gene lost 2 bases and the J gene lost 6 bases, with 5 bases spanning the gap. CDR3 nucleotides: TGTGCCAGCAGTTTATTCGCCGAGCAGTACTTC. It specifies CASSLFAEQYF.

The table lists this clone with a count of one. The gene calls are TRBV23-1 and TRBJ1-1; D possibly corresponds to TRBD1 (6 bases). TRBV23-1 is identified as an open reading frame with a role that is uncertain. With 6 bases removed from V and 2 bases from J, the gap between germline ends came to 13 bases. This CDR3 contains 14 residues. The CDR3 DNA is TGCGCCAGCAGGCCCCCGGGGGCAAACACTGAAGCTTTCTTT. It translates to CASRPPGANTEAFF.

The J gene is TRBJ2-1, the V gene TRBV7-2; D may be TRBD2 (6 bases). Germline assignment: CDR1 SGHTA and CDR2 FQGNSA. Deletions cut 1 base from V and 2 bases from J, with 15 bases between. The CDR3 has 17 amino acids. CDR3 bases: TGTGCCAGCAGCTTAGGGCTTGGGGGACTGCCCTACAATGAGCAGTTCTTC. It encodes CASSLGLGGLPYNEQFF.

The chain recombines TRBV12-5 with TRBJ1-5, with 10 bases matching TRBD1. V dropped 4 bases and J dropped 1; count of bases not matched to a gene: 10. Germline assignment: CDR1 LGHNT and CDR2 FRNRAP. The CDR3 consists of 18 residues. The CDR3 here is CASGWWDRGWSSNQPQHF. The DNA for the CDR3 is TGTGCTAGTGGTTGGTGGGACAGGGGATGGTCCAGCAATCAGCCCCAGCATTTT.

The genes are TRBV20-1 and TRBJ2-7; TRBD1 might be the D (5 bases). With 3 bases removed from V and 3 bases from J, the gap between germline ends came to 9 bases. This CDR3 has 12 amino acids. The germline CDR1 and CDR2 sequences are DFQATT and SNEGSKA (reference sequence). CDR3 protein: CSASTGNYEQYF. Written as DNA, the CDR3 is TGCAGTGCTAGTACAGGAAACTACGAGCAGTACTTC.

The rearrangement links TRBV28 to TRBJ1-5; 8 nucleotides match TRBD1. Germline values: CDR1 MDHEN, CDR2 SYDVKM. This CDR3 is built from 14 residues. V lost 8 bases and J lost 4; bases outside the gene matches: 7. The CDR3 protein is CASGDRGQNQPQHF. CDR3 coding DNA: TGTGCCAGCGGTGACAGGGGTCAGAATCAGCCCCAGCATTTT.

The V gene is TRBV5-1, the J gene TRBJ2-2; unclear D gene. Trimming shortened V by 3 bases and J by 2 bases, and 14 bases separated the two germline ends. The germline V gene encodes CDR1 SGHRS and CDR2 YFSETQ. CDR3 length: 16 residues. The CDR3 DNA sequence: TGCGCCAGCAGCTCGCGGCAGATACAAAACACCGGGGAGCTGTTTTTT. This gives the protein CASSSRQIQNTGELFF. Complete variable domain (other parts from reference TRBV5-1 and TRBJ2-2): KAGVTQTPRYLIKTRGQQVTLSCSPISGHRSVSWYQQTPGQGLQFLFEYFSETQRNKGNFPGRFSGRQFSNSRSEMNVSTLELGDSALYLCASSSRQIQNTGELFFGEGSRLTVL.

The CDR3 loop reads CASRVGWDIQYF. In nucleotides, the CDR3 is TGTGCCAGCAGGGTAGGGTGGGACATTCAGTACTTC. The V call is TRBV2, the J call TRBJ2-4, with D hard to call. The ends were cut back, 6 bases at V and 8 bases at J, with 11 bases in the middle. Germline loops: CDR1 SNHLY, CDR2 FYNNEI. There are 12 residues in the CDR3.

This chain links TRBV2 with TRBJ2-2, with D perhaps matching TRBD1 (5 bases). Deletions cut 4 bases from V and 4 bases from J, with 10 bases between. CDR3 size: 14 residues. From germline, CDR1 is SNHLY and CDR2 FYNNEI. CDR3 in DNA: TGTGCCAGCAGTGTGTATGGGGCCACCGGGGAGCTGTTTTTT. Amino acids: CASSVYGATGELFF. Based on the CDR3 plus reference TRBV2 and TRBJ2-2, the full variable domain is EPEVTQTPSHQVTQMGQEVILRCVPISNHLYFYWYRQILGQKVEFLVSFYNNEISEKSEIFDDQFSVERPDGSNFTLKIRSTKLEDSAMYFCASSVYGATGELFFGEGSRLTVL.

This sequence joins TRBV28 and TRBJ2-2, with a weak D call TRBD1 (6 bases). The CDR3 contains 14 residues. CDR1 MDHEN and CDR2 SYDVKM come from the germline V gene. The V and J ends lost 6 bases and 5 bases respectively, with 13 bases between them. The CDR3 sequence: CASSSGQLTGELFF. The DNA for the CDR3 is TGTGCCAGCAGCTCCGGACAGCTGACCGGGGAGCTGTTTTTT.

The chain carries TRBV2 and TRBJ2-1, with 11 bases aligning to TRBD2. With 1 base clipped from V and 8 bases from J, the junction kept 4 bases outside the gene matches. Per the germline V gene, CDR1 is SNHLY and CDR2 is FYNNEI. This CDR3 comprises 15 residues. Written as DNA, the CDR3 is TGTGCCAGCAGTGAAGTAGCGGGGGGGCTCCATGAGCAGTTCTTC. Translated: CASSEVAGGLHEQFF.

This sequence joins TRBV11-3 and TRBJ2-7; 9 nucleotides match TRBD1. V shed 5 bases and J 3 bases; nucleotides not matched to a gene: 5. CDR3 length equals 14 residues. Germline CDR1 is SGHNT and CDR2 is YENEEA. The CDR3 nucleotides read TGTGCCAGCAGCCCTCCGGGACAGGGCTACGAGCAGTACTTC. Translating gives CASSPPGQGYEQYF.

This clone was detected only once. The V and J genes are TRBV30 and TRBJ2-2; D is unclear. CDR1 and CDR2 (germline): GTSNPN, SVGIG (reference sequence). Trimming shortened V by 1 base and J by 0 bases, and 6 bases separated the two germline ends. This CDR3 spans 14 amino acids. The CDR3 coding sequence is TGTGCCTGGAGTGCGGCAACGAACACCGGGGAGCTGTTTTTT. Encoded protein: CAWSAATNTGELFF.

CDR3 coding DNA: TGTGCCTGGAGTGTCTCGACAGGGGCGTTCGAGCAGTACTTC. This codes for CAWSVSTGAFEQYF. The J gene is TRBJ2-7, the V gene TRBV30; 8 nucleotides agree with TRBD1. After removal of 0 bases from V and 6 bases from J, the junction contained 7 bases not matched to a gene. The CDR3 extends over 14 amino acids. Germline-derived CDR1 and CDR2 are GTSNPN and SVGIG (reference sequence).

J is TRBJ2-3 and V is TRBV18; D unclear. Between the trimmed V and J ends, which lost 0 bases and 6 bases, there was a span of 4 bases. Per the germline V gene, CDR1 is KGHSH and CDR2 is LQKENI. The CDR3 is made up of 12 amino acids. The CDR3 region has the DNA TGTGCCAGCTCACCACCGGCGGATACGCAGTATTTT. The encoded protein is CASSPPADTQYF.

The gene calls are TRBV29-1 and TRBJ1-4, with 12 bases lining up with TRBD1. Per the germline V gene, CDR1 is SQVTM and CDR2 is ANQGSEA. V lost 5 bases and J lost 8; bases outside the gene matches: 12. This CDR3 has 16 residues. CDR3 coding DNA: TGCAGCGTTCGATCCGGGACAGGGGGCGATGGGGAAAAACTGTTTTTT. This codes for CSVRSGTGGDGEKLFF.

This chain connects TRBV19 to TRBJ1-6; maybe TRBD1 (5 bases). The CDR3 sequence is 13 residues long. Trimming cost V 9 bases and J 10 bases, with 16 bases left between them. Germline assignment: CDR1 LNHDA and CDR2 SQIVND (reference sequence). CDR3 sequence (DNA): TGTGCCAGCCACAGGACCTGGGGGTCACCCCTCCACTTT. It yields the protein CASHRTWGSPLHF. Looking up the rest from reference TRBV19 and TRBJ1-6 gives the full variable domain: DGGITQSPKYLFRKEGQNVTLSCEQNLNHDAMYWYRQDPGQGLRLIYYSQIVNDFQKGDIAEGYSVSREKKESFPLTVTSAQKNPTAFYLCASHRTWGSPLHFGNGTRLTVT.